Given below is one TCR beta chain in context. The record originates from a study of blood T cell repertoires in COVID-19. Overall study context: Sites in the United States, Italy and Spain provided acute and convalescent COVID-19 samples. PBMCs, B-cell-depleted T cells, or T cells were the source of the cDNA or gDNA that made up the material.

The CDR3 sequence is 13 residues long. Germline CDR1 reads SQVTM; CDR2 reads ANQGSEA. V lost 5 bases to trimming and J lost 1 base; unmatched junction nucleotides: 1. Repertoires were generated with immunoSEQ multiplex PCR, while TCRdb's copy carries only in-frame clones and drops some. Found here are over 25,000 clones, approximately 80% of them singletons; the top ten hold roughly a third. V is TRBV29-1 and J is TRBJ2-7; 11 positions agree with TRBD2. The source of this sequence is an elderly man with acute or convalescent COVID-19. Sequenced input: peripheral blood. As DNA, the CDR3 is TGCAGCGTTCGGACTAGCGGGTCCTACGAGCAGTACTTC. Translated: CSVRTSGSYEQYF.